The 29 T cell receptor beta chains below were found in one sample sequenced in a study of shared clonotypes between healthy human individuals. Clones were read by immunoSEQ multiplex PCR, and TCRdb kept only the in-frame ones, dropping some. This sample has 950,000 to 1,100,000 clones; approximately 70% occur once, and the top ten carry around 1.5%. The sample was memory CD4+ T cells sorted from blood. Subset of the sample: CD45RA-negative fraction. Every receptor here comes from a man younger than 30 in good health.

V and J are TRBV5-6 and TRBJ2-5; 11 bases line up with TRBD2. This CDR3 has 16 amino acids. Germline V gives CDR1 SGHDT, CDR2 YYEEEE. Trimming at V came to 2 bases and at J to 4 bases, leaving 7 bases not matched to a gene. This chain's CDR3 is CASSLTGTSGIETQYF. The CDR3 coding sequence is TGTGCCAGCAGCTTAACCGGGACTAGCGGAATAGAGACCCAGTACTTC.

This chain connects TRBV27 to TRBJ2-2, with D possibly being TRBD1 or TRBD2 (5 bases each). Germline loops: CDR1 MNHEY, CDR2 SMNVEV (reference sequence). V shed 5 bases and J shed 7 bases, with 17 bases lying between them. This CDR3 is built from 15 residues. The CDR3 sequence is CASSLRDLGNGELFF. CDR3 DNA: TGTGCCAGCAGTCTTAGGGACCTAGGAAACGGGGAGCTGTTTTTT.

Comment on this clone: A much larger clonotype is one base distant, so this may be a read error. Other DNA sequences from this sample encode an identical CDR3 as well. This chain links TRBV30 with TRBJ1-2, with D hard to call. CDR1 is GTSNPN, CDR2 SVGIG, per germline (reference sequence). The CDR3 is made up of 13 amino acids. Trimming cost V 0 bases and J 2 bases, with 7 bases left between them. The CDR3 DNA follows: TGTGCCTGGAGTGTAGCAGGCAACTATGGCTACACCTTC. Protein: CAWSVAGNYGYTF.

This rearrangement joins TRBV29-1 to TRBJ2-1, with D unresolved. Germline V gene lookup returns CDR1 SQVTM and CDR2 ANQGSEA. CDR3 length: 11 residues. The DNA of the CDR3 is TGCACCCTAAGCTCCTACAATGAGCAGTTCTTC. Its protein product is CTLSSYNEQFF.

The V and J genes are TRBV7-2 and TRBJ2-7; the D gene is possibly TRBD1 (5 bases). V shed 2 bases and J shed 4 bases, with 9 bases lying between them. CDR1 and CDR2 (germline): SGHTA, FQGNSA. The CDR3 is 13 residues long. For the CDR3, the DNA is TGTGCCAGCAGCTTAACCCAGGGTTACGAGCAGTACTTC. The encoded protein is CASSLTQGYEQYF.

This clone came up many times. This sequence joins TRBV29-1 and TRBJ1-2; TRBD1 agrees at 7 bases. V lost 6 bases, J lost 0 bases, and 4 bases stayed unmatched. Looked up from germline, CDR1 is SQVTM and CDR2 is ANQGSEA. CDR3 length equals 13 residues. Here the CDR3 DNA reads TGCAGCGTCTACAGGGGCGCTAACTATGGCTACACCTTC. It translates to CSVYRGANYGYTF.

The sample holds a few counts of this clone. Other DNA sequences from this sample encode an identical CDR3 as well. The chain is built from TRBV10-3 and TRBJ1-4, with a possible D match to TRBD1 (5 bases). The CDR3 extends over 12 amino acids. Deletions cut 5 bases from V and 5 bases from J, with 6 bases between. Germline V gives CDR1 ENHRY, CDR2 SYGVKD. The CDR3 reads CAISRTNEKLFF. In nucleotides, the CDR3 is TGTGCCATCAGTAGGACAAATGAAAAACTGTTTTTT.

This rearrangement joins TRBV28 to TRBJ2-3, with 8 bases identical to TRBD2. The CDR3 extends over 15 amino acids. The V segment lost 3 bases and the J segment 5 bases; nucleotides outside the gene matches: 7. The germline CDR1 and CDR2 sequences are MDHEN and SYDVKM. The CDR3 loop reads CASSFFGGAEDTQYF. DNA of the CDR3: TGTGCCAGCAGTTTCTTCGGGGGGGCCGAAGATACGCAGTATTTT. Full variable domain (rest looked up from reference TRBV28 and TRBJ2-3): DVKVTQSSRYLVKRTGEKVFLECVQDMDHENMFWYRQDPGLGLRLIYFSYDVKMKEKGDIPEGYSVSREKKERFSLILESASTNQTSMYLCASSFFGGAEDTQYFGPGTRLTVL.

V and J are TRBV5-1 and TRBJ2-1; 15 bases fit TRBD2. Germline V gene data show CDR1 as SGHRS and CDR2 as YFSETQ. Unmatched junction bases numbered 7, after V lost 7 bases and J lost 5 bases. The CDR3 totals 16 residues. The CDR3 here is CASGLAGGPGNNEQFF. The CDR3 DNA follows: TGCGCCAGCGGACTAGCGGGAGGGCCGGGAAACAATGAGCAGTTCTTC.

The rearrangement joins TRBV7-2 to TRBJ2-2; TRBD2 aligns across 8 bases. The junction had 5 bases not matched to a gene; V was cut back by 5 bases and J by 3 bases. This CDR3 is built from 15 residues. Looked up from germline, CDR1 is SGHTA and CDR2 is FQGNSA. The CDR3 nucleotides read TGTGCCAGCAGCCCGCGGGGGGCCCACACCGGGGAGCTGTTTTTT. Protein: CASSPRGAHTGELFF.

The chain employs TRBV28 and TRBJ1-2; maybe TRBD1 (5 bases). Deletions cut 6 bases from V and 4 bases from J, with 21 bases between. The CDR3 is made up of 16 amino acids. CDR1 is MDHEN, CDR2 SYDVKM, per germline. CDR3 nucleotide sequence: TGTGCCAGCAGCCCGGCTCAAGGACTGGGGGGCTATGGCTACACCTTC. It translates to CASSPAQGLGGYGYTF.

The chain uses TRBV7-2 and TRBJ2-1; 7 bases line up with TRBD2. V lost 5 bases and J lost 9; bases outside the gene matches: 4. The germline gives CDR1 SGHTA, CDR2 FQGNSA. The CDR3 loop spans 12 amino acids. The CDR3 loop reads CASSTGGSEQFF. The CDR3 nucleotides are TGTGCCAGCAGCACGGGGGGAAGTGAGCAGTTCTTC.

This clone appeared once. The chain is built from TRBV9 and TRBJ2-5, with TRBD1 as a possible D gene (5 bases). Trimming cost V 3 bases and J 2 bases, with 11 bases left between them. This CDR3 has 14 residues. Germline V gene data show CDR1 as SGDLS and CDR2 as YYNGEE. The CDR3 region is CASSASTVQETQYF. The CDR3 DNA sequence: TGTGCCAGCAGCGCGTCGACAGTACAAGAGACCCAGTACTTC.

The chain is built from TRBV5-1 and TRBJ2-2; D not resolved. The CDR3 extends over 17 amino acids. Trimming took 2 bases from V and 4 from J, leaving 18 bases between them. CDR1 SGHRS and CDR2 YFSETQ come from the germline V gene. The CDR3 here is CASSFLEYIGGTGELFF. For the CDR3, the DNA is TGCGCCAGCAGCTTCTTAGAGTATATCGGCGGCACCGGGGAGCTGTTTTTT.

This chain connects TRBV11-2 to TRBJ1-5; 9 bases agree with TRBD1. The CDR3 sequence is 15 residues long. CDR1 SGHAT and CDR2 FQNNGV come from the germline V gene. V shed 3 bases and J 4 bases; nucleotides not matched to a gene: 4. The CDR3 DNA reads as TGTGCCAGCAGCTTCGGGACAGGGAATAATCAGCCCCAGCATTTT. Translation gives CASSFGTGNNQPQHF.

This clone was picked up one time. CDR3 nucleotides: TGTGCCAGCAGCTTAGAACGGGAGCAGTACTTC. As protein: CASSLEREQYF. V and J are TRBV7-8 and TRBJ2-7; D is undetermined. The V and J ends lost 1 base and 7 bases respectively, with 5 bases between them. The CDR3 is 11 amino acids. Germline lookup yields CDR1 SGHVS and CDR2 FQNEAQ.

The chain couples TRBV30 to TRBJ1-2; weak D call: TRBD1 (5 bases). V lost 0 bases to trimming and J lost 8 bases, with 16 bases between them. Per the germline V gene, CDR1 is GTSNPN and CDR2 is SVGIG (reference sequence). The CDR3 has 14 residues. CDR3 nucleotides: TGTGCCTGGAGTGTAAAGGGTGGGGCCGGGGGCTACACCTTC. Its translation is CAWSVKGGAGGYTF.

The CDR3 sequence is CASMVDRGRTGELFF. CDR3 in DNA: TGTGCCAGCATGGTGGACAGGGGACGCACCGGGGAGCTGTTTTTT. This chain links TRBV2 with TRBJ2-2, with 9 bases lining up with TRBD1. The CDR3 contains 15 residues. Losses at the gene ends were 7 bases for V and 4 bases for J; bases not matched to a gene: 7. Germline CDR1 SNHLY, CDR2 FYNNEI.

In the case of this clone: A clone one base away is much larger, so this may be a read error. The chain carries TRBV25-1 and TRBJ2-2; D gene unclear. Germline CDR1 MGHDK, CDR2 SYGVNS. CDR3 size: 13 residues. With 2 bases removed from V and 1 base from J, the gap between germline ends came to 2 bases. Here the CDR3 reads CASSERNTGELFF. The CDR3 DNA reads as TGTGCCAGCAGTGAACGGAACACCGGGGAGCTGTTTTTT. Full variable domain (remainder filled in from reference TRBV25-1 and TRBJ2-2): EADIYQTPRYLVIGTGKKITLECSQTMGHDKMYWYQQDPGMELHLIHYSYGVNSTEKGDLSSESTVSRIRTEHFPLTLESARPSHTSQYLCASSERNTGELFFGEGSRLTVL.

This clone was observed a single time. This chain uses TRBV11-3 with TRBJ2-5, with D unresolved. V lost 3 bases and J 2 bases, leaving 4 bases between the germline ends. Per the germline V gene, CDR1 is SGHNT and CDR2 is YENEEA. The CDR3 contains 12 residues. CDR3 in amino acids: CASSFLQETQYF. CDR3 DNA sequence: TGTGCCAGCAGCTTTCTACAAGAGACCCAGTACTTC.

V is TRBV9 and J is TRBJ2-1; the match to TRBD1 covers 7 bases. V shed 2 bases and J 7 bases; nucleotides not matched to a gene: 6. The CDR3 consists of 14 residues. Looked up from germline, CDR1 is SGDLS and CDR2 is YYNGEE. The CDR3 region is CASSVHGRGNEQFF. CDR3 sequence (DNA): TGTGCCAGCAGCGTCCACGGCAGGGGGAATGAGCAGTTCTTC. Full variable domain (outside the CDR3, taken from reference TRBV9 and TRBJ2-1): DSGVTQTPKHLITATGQRVTLRCSPRSGDLSVYWYQQSLDQGLQFLIQYYNGEERAKGNILERFSAQQFPDLHSELNLSSLELGDSALYFCASSVHGRGNEQFFGPGTRLTVL.

The chain uses TRBV5-1 and TRBJ2-2; no firm D call. Germline-derived CDR1 and CDR2 are SGHRS and YFSETQ. V shed 0 bases and J shed 3 bases, with 9 bases lying between them. CDR3 length: 15 amino acids. The CDR3 nucleotides are TGCGCCAGCAGCTTGGGACCAGTAGACACCGGGGAGCTGTTTTTT. It encodes CASSLGPVDTGELFF.

To note about this clone: Other DNA variants within this sample encode the same CDR3. The chain has TRBV5-1 and TRBJ2-1; D ambiguous. Germline V gene sequence: CDR1 SGHRS, CDR2 YFSETQ. The CDR3 has 15 residues. Trimming left V 0 bases short and J 1 base short, with 8 bases between. The CDR3 loop is CASSLEGGSYNEQFF. In DNA form, the CDR3 reads TGCGCCAGCAGCTTGGAGGGTGGTTCCTACAATGAGCAGTTCTTC.

The CDR3 DNA reads as TGTGCCAGCAGCTTAGTGATGGATACGCAGTATTTT. This encodes CASSLVMDTQYF. V gene TRBV7-6 combines with J gene TRBJ2-3; D is undetermined. This CDR3 region has 12 residues. Trimming pared 1 base from V and 6 bases from J, leaving 5 bases between. The germline V gene encodes CDR1 SGHVS and CDR2 FNYEAQ.

This clone was counted a single time. The chain uses TRBV30 and TRBJ1-4; perhaps TRBD1 as D (5 bases). Germline values: CDR1 GTSNPN, CDR2 SVGIG (reference sequence). The CDR3 extends over 15 amino acids. Trimming left V 0 bases short and J 5 bases short, with 13 bases between. CDR3 coding DNA: TGTGCCTGGAGTGTAGAGGGACGGCCCAATGAAAAACTGTTTTTT. Its translation is CAWSVEGRPNEKLFF.

V usage is TRBV19 and J usage is TRBJ2-7; 7 bases match TRBD1. V gave up 3 bases and J gave up 0 bases; unmatched junction bases: 2. This CDR3 has 14 amino acids. The germline gives CDR1 LNHDA, CDR2 SQIVND (reference sequence). CDR3 residues: CASSMNRGSYEQYF. CDR3 nucleotide sequence: TGTGCCAGTAGTATGAACAGGGGCTCCTACGAGCAGTACTTC. The variable domain in full, completed from reference TRBV19 and TRBJ2-7, reads DGGITQSPKYLFRKEGQNVTLSCEQNLNHDAMYWYRQDPGQGLRLIYYSQIVNDFQKGDIAEGYSVSREKKESFPLTVTSAQKNPTAFYLCASSMNRGSYEQYFGPGTRLTVT.

The chain links TRBV5-1 to TRBJ2-1; no clear D. The V gene lost 0 bases and the J gene lost 9 bases, with 13 bases spanning the gap. This CDR3 is built from 14 residues. Germline CDR1 SGHRS, CDR2 YFSETQ. CDR3 in amino acids: CASSLESPTGEQFF. CDR3 sequence (DNA): TGCGCCAGCAGCTTGGAATCCCCCACGGGTGAGCAGTTCTTC.

This chain connects TRBV30 to TRBJ1-3; D gene ambiguous. This CDR3 spans 12 amino acids. CDR1 is GTSNPN and CDR2 is SVGIG in the germline V gene (reference sequence). V was clipped by 4 bases and J by 4 bases, with 8 bases between them. The CDR3 nucleotides are TGTGCCTGGAACCAGAGGGGAAACACCATATATTTT. Translated, it gives CAWNQRGNTIYF.

The chain carries TRBV2 and TRBJ2-1; D gene uncertain. This CDR3 region has 13 residues. V was pared by 5 bases and J by 9 bases, with 14 bases between. Germline loops: CDR1 SNHLY, CDR2 FYNNEI. CDR3 sequence: CASSQVTLSEQFF. CDR3 nucleotides: TGTGCCAGCAGTCAGGTTACGCTAAGTGAGCAGTTCTTC.